One sample yielded the 10 T cell receptor beta chains listed below, sequenced in a study of shared clonotypes between healthy human individuals. The repertoire was sequenced with immunoSEQ multiplex PCR; TCRdb's copy has only in-frame clones and lacks some. The data hold 170,000 or so clones, with approximately 70% observed a single time. Sequencing was carried out using memory CD4+ T cells sorted from blood. The subset denotes: CD45RA-negative fraction. These receptors all come from a man aged 25-45 years in good health.

This clone turned up a few times. V usage is TRBV18 and J usage is TRBJ1-2; D is unclear. Per the germline V gene, CDR1 is KGHSH and CDR2 is LQKENI. The V gene lost 3 bases and the J gene lost 5 bases, with 13 bases spanning the gap. CDR3 length equals 14 residues. CDR3 sequence: CASSPSTAWYGYTF. CDR3 coding DNA: TGTGCCAGCTCACCCTCGACCGCTTGGTATGGCTACACCTTC.

This clone appeared once. The gene calls are TRBV9 and TRBJ2-3; D is perhaps TRBD2 (7 bases). Germline V gives CDR1 SGDLS, CDR2 YYNGEE. This CDR3 has 16 residues. V was pared by 8 bases and J by 1 base, with 20 bases between. CDR3 loop: CASSKGGVVGTDTQYF. The CDR3 DNA is TGTGCCAGTTCTAAAGGGGGGGTGGTGGGCACAGATACGCAGTATTTT.

This chain uses TRBV9 with TRBJ2-3; weak D call: TRBD1 (6 bases). V gave up 4 bases and J gave up 1 base, with 25 bases separating them. The CDR3 length is 19 residues. The germline V gene encodes CDR1 SGDLS and CDR2 YYNGEE. The CDR3 is CASSIGRDNALRGTDTQYF. In nucleotides, the CDR3 is TGTGCCAGCAGCATAGGTCGGGACAACGCCTTGAGGGGCACAGATACGCAGTATTTT.

This clone was observed a few times. Distinct nucleotide sequences in the sample also encode this CDR3. The chain uses TRBV2 and TRBJ2-5; D not resolved. The CDR3 consists of 12 residues. Trimming took off 4 bases at V and 5 bases at J, with 8 bases between the two ends. Germline CDR1 SNHLY, CDR2 FYNNEI. CDR3 DNA sequence: TGTGCCAGCAGTGTCGTGGAGGAGACCCAGTACTTC. Protein sequence: CASSVVEETQYF.

As to this clone: A far larger clone is just one base off, so this is likely a read error. V and J are TRBV5-4 and TRBJ1-1, with D perhaps TRBD1 (5 bases). From germline, CDR1 is SGHNT and CDR2 YYREEE (reference sequence). V lost 2 bases to trimming and J lost 1 base, with 6 bases between them. The CDR3 length is 13 residues. This CDR3 is CASSFGGNTEAFF. The CDR3 nucleotides are TGTGCCAGCAGCTTCGGGGGGAACACTGAAGCTTTCTTT.

This clone was seen a handful of times. This chain uses TRBV5-1 with TRBJ2-1; 12 positions match TRBD1. V lost 0 bases and J lost 10; bases outside the gene matches: 2. Germline loops: CDR1 SGHRS, CDR2 YFSETQ. There are 14 residues in the CDR3. CDR3 residues: CASSLGDRGREQFF. DNA of the CDR3: TGCGCCAGCAGCTTGGGGGACAGGGGGCGCGAGCAGTTCTTC.

The V and J genes are TRBV9 and TRBJ2-1; TRBD2 is a possible D gene (6 bases). V was cut by 2 bases and J by 8 bases, with 20 bases left in between. Germline assignment: CDR1 SGDLS and CDR2 YYNGEE. The CDR3 runs 16 residues. DNA of the CDR3: TGTGCCAGCAGCGTTGGGACTTCGACTTCGGGCCATGAGCAGTTCTTC. Translation gives CASSVGTSTSGHEQFF.

The rearrangement uses TRBV18 and TRBJ2-7; TRBD1 matches 9 bases. Looked up from germline, CDR1 is KGHSH and CDR2 is LQKENI. The CDR3 sequence is 13 residues long. Unmatched junction bases numbered 4, after V lost 4 bases and J lost 6 bases. In nucleotides, the CDR3 is TGTGCCAGCTCACGGGACAGGGATAGCGAGCAGTACTTC. Residues: CASSRDRDSEQYF.

V and J are TRBV18 and TRBJ2-1, with D perhaps given as TRBD1 or TRBD2 (5 bases each). CDR3 length: 16 residues. The germline V and J ends were trimmed by 3 bases and 0 bases, with 12 bases remaining between them. The germline CDR1 and CDR2 sequences are KGHSH and LQKENI. The CDR3 reads CASSPGTSASYNEQFF. CDR3 DNA sequence: TGTGCCAGCTCACCGGGGACGTCTGCCTCCTACAATGAGCAGTTCTTC.

A few counts support this clone. The CDR3, as DNA: TGTGCCAGCGCCCGTAGAACAGCCAACACTGAAGCTTTCTTT. This translates into CASARRTANTEAFF. The chain combines TRBV2 with TRBJ1-1; D gene unclear. This CDR3 has 14 residues. The V gene's germline CDR1 is SNHLY and CDR2 FYNNEI. Trimming stripped 8 bases from V and 2 bases from J, with 15 bases between.